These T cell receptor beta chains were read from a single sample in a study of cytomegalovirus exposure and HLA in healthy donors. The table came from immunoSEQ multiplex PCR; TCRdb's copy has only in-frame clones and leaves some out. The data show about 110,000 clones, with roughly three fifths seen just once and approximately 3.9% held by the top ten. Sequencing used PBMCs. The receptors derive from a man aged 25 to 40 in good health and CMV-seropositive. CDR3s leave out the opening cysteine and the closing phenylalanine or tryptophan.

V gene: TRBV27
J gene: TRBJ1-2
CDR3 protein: ASSLQGIGYGYT

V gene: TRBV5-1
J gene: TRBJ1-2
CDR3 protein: ASSLGTSYGYT

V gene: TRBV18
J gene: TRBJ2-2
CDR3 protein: ASSPPNGAGELF

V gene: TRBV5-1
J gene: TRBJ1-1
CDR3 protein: ASSSGGSMNTEAF

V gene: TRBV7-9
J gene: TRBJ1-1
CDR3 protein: ASSLAGTGDTEAF

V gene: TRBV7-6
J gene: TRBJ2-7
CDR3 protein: ASSLGHTYEQY

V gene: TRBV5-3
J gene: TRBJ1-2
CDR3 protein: ARRGSNYGYT

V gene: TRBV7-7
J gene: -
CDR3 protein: ATTPFLGSSEQY

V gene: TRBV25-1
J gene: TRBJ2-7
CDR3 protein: ASTYRDREQY

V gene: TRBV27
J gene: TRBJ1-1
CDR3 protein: ASRTVSTGSTEAF

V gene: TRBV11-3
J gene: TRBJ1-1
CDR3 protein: ASSIRMNTEAF

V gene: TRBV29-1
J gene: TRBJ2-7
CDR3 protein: SVKTGGSYEQY

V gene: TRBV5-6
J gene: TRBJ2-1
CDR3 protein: ASRGGAQGGGEQF

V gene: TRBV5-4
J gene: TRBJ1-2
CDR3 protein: ASSLLRPTINYGYT

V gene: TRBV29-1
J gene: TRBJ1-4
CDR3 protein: SVGTGGEEKLF

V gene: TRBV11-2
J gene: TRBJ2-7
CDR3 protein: ASSAAGYEQY

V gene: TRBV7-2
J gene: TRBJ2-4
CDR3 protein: ASSPDRTQGNIQY

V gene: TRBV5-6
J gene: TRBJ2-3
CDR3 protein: ASSLFLDRFTDTQY

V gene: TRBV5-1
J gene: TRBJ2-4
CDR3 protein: ASSWGTGGASNIQY

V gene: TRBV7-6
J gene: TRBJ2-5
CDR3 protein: ASSPWAKGARETQY

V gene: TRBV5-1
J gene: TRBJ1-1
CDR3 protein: ASSLDPGVVPEAF

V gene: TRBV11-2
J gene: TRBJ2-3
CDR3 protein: ASSLAGASDTQY

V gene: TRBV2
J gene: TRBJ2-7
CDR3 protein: ASIPVGVGPYEQY

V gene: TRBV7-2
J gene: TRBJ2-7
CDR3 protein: ASSFLQGGIYEQY

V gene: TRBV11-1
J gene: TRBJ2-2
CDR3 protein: ASSESSGNTGELF

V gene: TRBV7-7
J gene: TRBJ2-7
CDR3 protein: ASSWGRDTYEQY

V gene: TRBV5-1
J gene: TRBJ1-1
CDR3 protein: ASSLRGEDTEAF

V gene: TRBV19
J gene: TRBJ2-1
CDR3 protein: ASSSWAANNEQF

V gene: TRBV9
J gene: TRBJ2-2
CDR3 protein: ASSFPGAGELF

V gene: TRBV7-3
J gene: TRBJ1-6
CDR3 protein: ASSLGGVQGDSPLH

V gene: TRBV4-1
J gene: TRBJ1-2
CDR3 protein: ASSQGQANLNYGYT

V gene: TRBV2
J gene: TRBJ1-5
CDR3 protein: ASSPGPLGSQPQH

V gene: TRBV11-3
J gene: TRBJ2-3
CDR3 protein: ASSLDGGRADTQY

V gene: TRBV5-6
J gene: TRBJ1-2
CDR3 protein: ASSWGTGGAYGYT

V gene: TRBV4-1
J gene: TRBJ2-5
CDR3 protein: ASSQAGGIQETQY

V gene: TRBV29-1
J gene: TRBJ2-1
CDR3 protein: SAQDRDRVNEQF

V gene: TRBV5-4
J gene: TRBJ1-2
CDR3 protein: ASWDRRWNYGYT

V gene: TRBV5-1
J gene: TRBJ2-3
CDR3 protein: ASSPGTSPGDTQY

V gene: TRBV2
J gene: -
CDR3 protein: ASSAPYEQY

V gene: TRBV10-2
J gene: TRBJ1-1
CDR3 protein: ASSSTENTEAF

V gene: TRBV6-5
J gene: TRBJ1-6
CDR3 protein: ASSRGTGGSSPLH